What follows is one T cell receptor (beta chain) and its context. These data originate in a study of blood T cell repertoires in COVID-19. The germline CDR1 and CDR2 sequences are MNHEY and SMNVEV (reference sequence). After removal of 5 bases from V and 3 bases from J, the junction contained 7 bases not matched to a gene. The CDR3 covers 15 residues. Per the authors' pipeline: The assay estimated nucleated cells by amplifying reference gene primers. The protocol was immunoSEQ multiplex PCR, while the TCRdb copy is restricted to in-frame clones and leaves out a portion. The D gene and trimming were derived from the DNA, and the V and J assignments and clone size from that table. The sample carries around 100,000 clones, about 90% recorded once.

The sample was peripheral blood. The TCR originated in a human donor in a cohort sampled during active COVID-19. This chain links TRBV27 with TRBJ2-1, with TRBD1 matching 7 bases. DNA for the CDR3: TGTGCCAGCAGTCCGATCGGGACAGACTACAATGAGCAGTTCTTC. Its protein product is CASSPIGTDYNEQFF.